What follows is one TCR beta chain and its context. The repertoire was sequenced with immunoSEQ multiplex PCR; TCRdb's copy has only in-frame clones and lacks some. The profile covers fewer than 500,000 clones, with roughly nine tenths appearing a single time and 0.7% taken by the ten largest. The sample belongs to a study of blood T cell repertoires in COVID-19. At the level of the study: From the United States, Italy and Spain came samples of acute and convalescent COVID-19.

The CDR3 has 15 residues. The V and J ends lost 4 bases and 3 bases respectively, with 15 bases between them. Germline loops: CDR1 MGHRA, CDR2 YSYEKL. This chain joins TRBV4-1 and TRBJ1-2; no reliable D call. The source of this sequence is a young woman who had recovered from COVID-19. Sequencing was performed on PBMCs or T cells enriched from blood (not recorded which). The CDR3 DNA follows: TGCGCCAGCAGCCCGAGAGAGGGCGTCGACTATGGCTACACCTTC. This translates into CASSPREGVDYGYTF.